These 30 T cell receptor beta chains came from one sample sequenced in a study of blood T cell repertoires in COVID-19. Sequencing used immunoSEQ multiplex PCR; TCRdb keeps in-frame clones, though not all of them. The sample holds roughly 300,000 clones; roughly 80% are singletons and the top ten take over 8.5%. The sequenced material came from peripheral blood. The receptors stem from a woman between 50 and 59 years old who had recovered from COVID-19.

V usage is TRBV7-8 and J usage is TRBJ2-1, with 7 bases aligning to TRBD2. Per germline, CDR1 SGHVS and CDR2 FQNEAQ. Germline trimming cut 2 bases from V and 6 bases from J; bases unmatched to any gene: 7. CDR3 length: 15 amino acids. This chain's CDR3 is CASSLMSGAANEQFF. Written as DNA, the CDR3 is TGTGCCAGCAGCTTAATGAGCGGGGCTGCCAATGAGCAGTTCTTC.

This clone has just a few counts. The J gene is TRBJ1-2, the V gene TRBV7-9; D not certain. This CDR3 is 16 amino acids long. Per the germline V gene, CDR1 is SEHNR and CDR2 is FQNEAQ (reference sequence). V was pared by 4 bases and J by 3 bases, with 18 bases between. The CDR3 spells CASSSRGSLAHYGYTF. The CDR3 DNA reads TGTGCCAGCAGCTCGCGAGGGTCCTTGGCTCACTATGGCTACACCTTC.

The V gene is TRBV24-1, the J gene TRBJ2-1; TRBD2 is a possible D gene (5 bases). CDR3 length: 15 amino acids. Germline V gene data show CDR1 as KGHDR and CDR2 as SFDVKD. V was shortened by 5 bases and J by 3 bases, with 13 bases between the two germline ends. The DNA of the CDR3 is TGTGCCACCAGTGCGGTGGGGAGACTCTACAATGAGCAGTTCTTC. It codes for CATSAVGRLYNEQFF.

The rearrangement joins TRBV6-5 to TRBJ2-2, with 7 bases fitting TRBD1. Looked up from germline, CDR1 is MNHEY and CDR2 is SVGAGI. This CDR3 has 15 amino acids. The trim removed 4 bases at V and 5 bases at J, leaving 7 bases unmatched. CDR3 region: CASSSTGERTGELFF. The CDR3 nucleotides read TGTGCCAGCAGTTCCACAGGGGAGAGGACCGGGGAGCTGTTTTTT.

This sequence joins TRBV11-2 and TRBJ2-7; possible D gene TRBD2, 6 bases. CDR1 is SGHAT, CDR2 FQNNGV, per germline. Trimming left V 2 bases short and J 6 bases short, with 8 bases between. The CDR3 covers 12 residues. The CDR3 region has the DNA TGTGCCAGCAGCTTATCGGGGGTCGAGCAGTACTTC. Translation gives CASSLSGVEQYF.

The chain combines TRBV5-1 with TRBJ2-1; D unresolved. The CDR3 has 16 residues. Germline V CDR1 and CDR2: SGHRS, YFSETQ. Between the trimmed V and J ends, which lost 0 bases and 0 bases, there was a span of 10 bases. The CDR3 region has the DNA TGCGCCAGCAGCTTGGCCCCAGGAAGCTCCTACAATGAGCAGTTCTTC. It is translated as CASSLAPGSSYNEQFF. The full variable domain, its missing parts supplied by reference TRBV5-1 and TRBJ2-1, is KAGVTQTPRYLIKTRGQQVTLSCSPISGHRSVSWYQQTPGQGLQFLFEYFSETQRNKGNFPGRFSGRQFSNSRSEMNVSTLELGDSALYLCASSLAPGSSYNEQFFGPGTRLTVL.

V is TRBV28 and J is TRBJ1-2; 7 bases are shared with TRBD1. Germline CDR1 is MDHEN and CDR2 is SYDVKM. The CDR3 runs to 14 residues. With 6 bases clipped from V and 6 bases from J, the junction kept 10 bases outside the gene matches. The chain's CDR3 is CASRGADRVDGYTF. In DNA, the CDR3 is TGTGCCAGCAGGGGGGCCGACAGGGTGGATGGCTACACCTTC.

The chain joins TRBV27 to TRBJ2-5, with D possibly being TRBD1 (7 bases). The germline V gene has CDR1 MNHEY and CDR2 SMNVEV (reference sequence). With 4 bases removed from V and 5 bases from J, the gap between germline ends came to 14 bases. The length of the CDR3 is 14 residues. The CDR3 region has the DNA TGTGCCAGCAGTTCCAGGGGGGTGAGGGAGACCCAGTACTTC. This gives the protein CASSSRGVRETQYF.

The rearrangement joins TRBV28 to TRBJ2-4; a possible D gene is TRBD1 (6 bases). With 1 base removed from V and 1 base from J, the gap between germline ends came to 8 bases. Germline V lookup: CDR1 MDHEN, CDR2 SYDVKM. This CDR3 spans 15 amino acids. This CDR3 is CASSLSGVAKNIQYF. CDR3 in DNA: TGTGCCAGCAGTTTATCAGGGGTTGCCAAAAACATTCAGTACTTC.

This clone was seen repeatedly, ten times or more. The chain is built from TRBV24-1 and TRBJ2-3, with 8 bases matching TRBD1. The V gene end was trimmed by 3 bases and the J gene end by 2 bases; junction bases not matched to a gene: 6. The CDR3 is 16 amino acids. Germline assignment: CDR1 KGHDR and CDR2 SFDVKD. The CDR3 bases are TGTGCCACCAGTGATAGATCGGGACAGGTCACAGATACGCAGTATTTT. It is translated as CATSDRSGQVTDTQYF.

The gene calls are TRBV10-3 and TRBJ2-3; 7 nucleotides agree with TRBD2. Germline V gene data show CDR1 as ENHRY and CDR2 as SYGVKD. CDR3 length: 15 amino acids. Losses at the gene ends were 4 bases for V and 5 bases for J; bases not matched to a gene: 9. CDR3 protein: CAISGSQRGLDTQYF. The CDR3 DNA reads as TGTGCCATCAGTGGGTCCCAGCGGGGATTAGATACGCAGTATTTT.

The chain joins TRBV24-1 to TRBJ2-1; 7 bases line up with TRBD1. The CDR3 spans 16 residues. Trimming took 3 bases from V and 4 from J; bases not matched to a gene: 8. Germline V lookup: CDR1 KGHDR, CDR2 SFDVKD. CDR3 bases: TGTGCCACCAGTGATAATCGAGGGACAGTGTACAATGAGCAGTTCTTC. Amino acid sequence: CATSDNRGTVYNEQFF.

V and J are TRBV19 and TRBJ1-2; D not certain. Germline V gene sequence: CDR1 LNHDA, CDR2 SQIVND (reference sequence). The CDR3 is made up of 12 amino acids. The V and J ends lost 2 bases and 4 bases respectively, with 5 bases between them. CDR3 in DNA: TGTGCCAGTAGTATATCCTCCTATGGCTACACCTTC. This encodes CASSISSYGYTF.

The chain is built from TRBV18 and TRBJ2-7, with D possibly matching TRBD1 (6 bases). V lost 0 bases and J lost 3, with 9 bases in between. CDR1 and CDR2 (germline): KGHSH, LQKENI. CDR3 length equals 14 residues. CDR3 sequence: CASSPPQGRYEQYF. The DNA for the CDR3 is TGTGCCAGCTCACCACCACAGGGCCGCTACGAGCAGTACTTC.

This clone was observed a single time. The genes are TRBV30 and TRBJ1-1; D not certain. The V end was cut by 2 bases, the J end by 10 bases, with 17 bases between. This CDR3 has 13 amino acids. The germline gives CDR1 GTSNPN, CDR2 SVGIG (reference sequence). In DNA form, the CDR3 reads TGTGCCTGGAGTACTACGGGAACGGGCGGAGCTTTCTTT. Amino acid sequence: CAWSTTGTGGAFF.

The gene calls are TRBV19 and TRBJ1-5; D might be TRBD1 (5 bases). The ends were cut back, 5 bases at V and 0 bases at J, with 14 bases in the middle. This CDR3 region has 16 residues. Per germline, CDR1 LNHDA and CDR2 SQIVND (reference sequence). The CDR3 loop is CASSEGAPYSNQPQHF. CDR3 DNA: TGTGCCAGTAGTGAAGGGGCACCGTATAGCAATCAGCCCCAGCATTTT. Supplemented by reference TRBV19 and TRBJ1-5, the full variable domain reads DGGITQSPKYLFRKEGQNVTLSCEQNLNHDAMYWYRQDPGQGLRLIYYSQIVNDFQKGDIAEGYSVSREKKESFPLTVTSAQKNPTAFYLCASSEGAPYSNQPQHFGDGTRLSIL.

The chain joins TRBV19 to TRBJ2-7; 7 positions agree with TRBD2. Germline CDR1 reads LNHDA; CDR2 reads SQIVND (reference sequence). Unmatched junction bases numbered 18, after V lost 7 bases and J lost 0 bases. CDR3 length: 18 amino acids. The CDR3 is CASTTPPGVAGDSYEQYF. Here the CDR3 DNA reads TGTGCCAGTACTACCCCCCCGGGGGTAGCGGGCGACTCCTACGAGCAGTACTTC. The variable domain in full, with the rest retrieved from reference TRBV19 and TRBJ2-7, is DGGITQSPKYLFRKEGQNVTLSCEQNLNHDAMYWYRQDPGQGLRLIYYSQIVNDFQKGDIAEGYSVSREKKESFPLTVTSAQKNPTAFYLCASTTPPGVAGDSYEQYFGPGTRLTVT.

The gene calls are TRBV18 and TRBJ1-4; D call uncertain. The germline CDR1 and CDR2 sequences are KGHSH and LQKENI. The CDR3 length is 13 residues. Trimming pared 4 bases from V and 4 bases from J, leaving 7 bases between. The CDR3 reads CASSRGNNEKLFF. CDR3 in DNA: TGTGCCAGCTCACGAGGGAATAATGAAAAACTGTTTTTT. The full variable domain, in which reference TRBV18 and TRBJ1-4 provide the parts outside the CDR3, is NAGVMQNPRHLVRRRGQEARLRCSPMKGHSHVYWYRQLPEEGLKFMVYLQKENIIDESGMPKERFSAEFPKEGPSILRIQQVVRGDSAAYFCASSRGNNEKLFFGSGTQLSVL.

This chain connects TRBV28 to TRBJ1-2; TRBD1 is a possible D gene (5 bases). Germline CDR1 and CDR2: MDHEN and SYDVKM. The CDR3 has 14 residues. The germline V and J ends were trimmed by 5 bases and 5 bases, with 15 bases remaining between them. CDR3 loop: CASSPDAGWYGYTF. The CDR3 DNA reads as TGTGCCAGCAGTCCCGACGCAGGGTGGTATGGCTACACCTTC.

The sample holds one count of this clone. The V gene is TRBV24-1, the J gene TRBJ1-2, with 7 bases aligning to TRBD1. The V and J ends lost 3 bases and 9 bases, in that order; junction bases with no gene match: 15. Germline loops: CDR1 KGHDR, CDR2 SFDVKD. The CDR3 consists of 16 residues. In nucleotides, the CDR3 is TGTGCCACCAGTGATCCTCGGACAGGCGCCGGGTCTAGCTACACCTTC. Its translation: CATSDPRTGAGSSYTF.

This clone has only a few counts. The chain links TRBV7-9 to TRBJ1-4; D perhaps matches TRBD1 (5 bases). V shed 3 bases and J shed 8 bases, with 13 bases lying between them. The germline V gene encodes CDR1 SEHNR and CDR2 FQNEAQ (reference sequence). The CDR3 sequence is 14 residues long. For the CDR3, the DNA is TGTGCCAGCAGCTTTAAGACCCCAGGGGAAAAACTGTTTTTT. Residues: CASSFKTPGEKLFF.

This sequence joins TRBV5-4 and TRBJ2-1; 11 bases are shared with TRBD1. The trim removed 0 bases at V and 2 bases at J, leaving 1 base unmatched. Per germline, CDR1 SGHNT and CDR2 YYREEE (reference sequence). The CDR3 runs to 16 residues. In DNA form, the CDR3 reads TGTGCCAGCAGCTTGGCGGGACAGGGGGCCTACAATGAGCAGTTCTTC. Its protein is CASSLAGQGAYNEQFF.

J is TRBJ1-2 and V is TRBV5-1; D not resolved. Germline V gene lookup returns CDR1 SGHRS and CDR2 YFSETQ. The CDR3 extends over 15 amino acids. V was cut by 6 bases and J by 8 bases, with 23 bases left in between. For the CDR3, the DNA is TGCGCCAGCACCCGGATAGAGGAGGGAACGGGCGGCTACACCTTC. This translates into CASTRIEEGTGGYTF.

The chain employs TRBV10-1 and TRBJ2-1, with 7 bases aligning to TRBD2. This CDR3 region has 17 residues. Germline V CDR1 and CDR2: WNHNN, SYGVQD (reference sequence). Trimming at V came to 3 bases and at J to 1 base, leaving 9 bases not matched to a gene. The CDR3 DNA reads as TGCGCCAGCAGTGATGAGCGGGAATGCGGTTCCTACAATGAGCAGTTCTTC. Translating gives CASSDERECGSYNEQFF.

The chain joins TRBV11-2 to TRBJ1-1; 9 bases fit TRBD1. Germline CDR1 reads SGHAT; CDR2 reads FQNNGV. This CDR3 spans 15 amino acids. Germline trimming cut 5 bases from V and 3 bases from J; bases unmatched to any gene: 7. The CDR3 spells CASSARRTGDTEAFF. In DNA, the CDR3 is TGTGCCAGCAGCGCCCGAAGGACAGGGGACACTGAAGCTTTCTTT.

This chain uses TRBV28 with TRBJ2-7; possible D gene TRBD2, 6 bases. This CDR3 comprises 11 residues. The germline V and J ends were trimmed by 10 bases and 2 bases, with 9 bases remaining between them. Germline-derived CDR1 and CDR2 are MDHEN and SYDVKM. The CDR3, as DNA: TGTGCCACCGGGGGTCCCTACGAGCAGTACTTC. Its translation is CATGGPYEQYF. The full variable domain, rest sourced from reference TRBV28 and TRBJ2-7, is DVKVTQSSRYLVKRTGEKVFLECVQDMDHENMFWYRQDPGLGLRLIYFSYDVKMKEKGDIPEGYSVSREKKERFSLILESASTNQTSMYLCATGGPYEQYFGPGTRLTVT.

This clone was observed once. The CDR3 DNA sequence: TGTGCCAGCAGCTCGGGACAGGGGAAAGAGACCCAGTACTTC. It translates to CASSSGQGKETQYF. The chain recombines TRBV7-9 with TRBJ2-5, with 10 bases fitting TRBD1. Losses at the gene ends were 4 bases for V and 3 bases for J; bases not matched to a gene: 2. CDR1 is SEHNR and CDR2 is FQNEAQ in the germline V gene (reference sequence). The CDR3 loop spans 14 amino acids.

The CDR3: CASSNGQTNQPQHF. The CDR3 bases are TGTGCCAGTAGTAACGGACAGACTAATCAGCCCCAGCATTTT. The chain couples TRBV19 to TRBJ1-5; D is perhaps TRBD1 (6 bases). V was clipped by 4 bases and J by 4 bases, with 11 bases between them. CDR1 LNHDA and CDR2 SQIVND come from the germline V gene (reference sequence). This CDR3 has 14 amino acids.

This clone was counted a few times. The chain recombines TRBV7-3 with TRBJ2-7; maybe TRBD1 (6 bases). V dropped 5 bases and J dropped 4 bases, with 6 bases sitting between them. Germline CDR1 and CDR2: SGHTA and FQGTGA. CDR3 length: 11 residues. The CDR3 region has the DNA TGTGCCAGCAGCACAGGGTACGAGCAGTACTTC. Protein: CASSTGYEQYF.

Here the CDR3 reads CASSQGTGGSYEQYF. The CDR3 DNA reads as TGTGCCAGCAGCCAAGGGACCGGGGGCTCCTACGAGCAGTACTTC. The chain carries TRBV11-2 and TRBJ2-7, with D possibly TRBD2 on 6 matching bases. CDR1 SGHAT and CDR2 FQNNGV come from the germline V gene. The CDR3 spans 15 residues. V lost 5 bases to trimming and J lost 0 bases, with 14 bases between them.